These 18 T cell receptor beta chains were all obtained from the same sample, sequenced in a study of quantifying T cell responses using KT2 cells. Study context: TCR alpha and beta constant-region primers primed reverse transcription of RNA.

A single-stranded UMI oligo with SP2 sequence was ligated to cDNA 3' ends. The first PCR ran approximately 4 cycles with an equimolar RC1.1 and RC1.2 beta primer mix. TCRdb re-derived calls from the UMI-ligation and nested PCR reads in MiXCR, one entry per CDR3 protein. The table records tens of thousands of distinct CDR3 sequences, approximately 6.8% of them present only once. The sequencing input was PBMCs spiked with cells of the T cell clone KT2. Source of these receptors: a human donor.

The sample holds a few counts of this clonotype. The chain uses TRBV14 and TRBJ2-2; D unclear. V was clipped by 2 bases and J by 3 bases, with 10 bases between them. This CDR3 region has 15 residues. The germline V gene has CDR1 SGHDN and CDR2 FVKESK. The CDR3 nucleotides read TGTGCCAGCAGCCAACGGCAAATCTACACCGGGGAGCTGTTTTTT. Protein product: CASSQRQIYTGELFF.

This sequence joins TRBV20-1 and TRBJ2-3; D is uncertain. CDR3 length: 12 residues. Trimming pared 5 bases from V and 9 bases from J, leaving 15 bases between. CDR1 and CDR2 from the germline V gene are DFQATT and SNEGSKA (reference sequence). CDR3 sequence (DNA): TGCAGTGCTGTGCCGACCCGAGACACGCAGTATTTT. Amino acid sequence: CSAVPTRDTQYF.

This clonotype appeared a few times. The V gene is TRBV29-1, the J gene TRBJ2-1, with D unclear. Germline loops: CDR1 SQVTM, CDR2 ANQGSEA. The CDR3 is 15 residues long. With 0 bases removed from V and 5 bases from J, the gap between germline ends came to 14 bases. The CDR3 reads CSVEDHRILDNEQFF. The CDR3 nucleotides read TGCAGCGTTGAAGACCACCGAATTCTCGACAATGAGCAGTTCTTC.

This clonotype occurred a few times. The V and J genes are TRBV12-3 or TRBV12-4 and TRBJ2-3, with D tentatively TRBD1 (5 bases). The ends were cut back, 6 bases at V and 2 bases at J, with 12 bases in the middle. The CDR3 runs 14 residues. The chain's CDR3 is CASSRPGSTDTQYF. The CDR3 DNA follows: TGTGCCAGCAGCCGTCCAGGGTCCACAGATACGCAGTATTTT.

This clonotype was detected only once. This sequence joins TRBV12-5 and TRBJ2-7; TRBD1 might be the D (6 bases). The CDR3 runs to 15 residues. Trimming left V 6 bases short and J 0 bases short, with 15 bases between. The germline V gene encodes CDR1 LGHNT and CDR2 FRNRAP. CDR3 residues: CASGETGKSSYEQYF. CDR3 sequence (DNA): TGTGCTAGTGGAGAGACAGGCAAGAGCTCCTACGAGCAGTACTTC.

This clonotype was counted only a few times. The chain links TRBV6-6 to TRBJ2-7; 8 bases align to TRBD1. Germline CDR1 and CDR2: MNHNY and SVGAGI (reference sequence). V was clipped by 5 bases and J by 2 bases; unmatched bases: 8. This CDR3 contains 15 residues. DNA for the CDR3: TGTGCCAGCAGTGCCCAGGGGGCGAAAACCTACGAGCAGTACTTC. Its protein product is CASSAQGAKTYEQYF.

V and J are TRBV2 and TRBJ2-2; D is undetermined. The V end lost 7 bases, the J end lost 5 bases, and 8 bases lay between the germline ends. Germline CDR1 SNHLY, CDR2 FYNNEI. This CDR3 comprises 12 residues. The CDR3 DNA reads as TGTGCCAGCAATCAGGAGACCGGGGAGCTGTTTTTT. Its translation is CASNQETGELFF.

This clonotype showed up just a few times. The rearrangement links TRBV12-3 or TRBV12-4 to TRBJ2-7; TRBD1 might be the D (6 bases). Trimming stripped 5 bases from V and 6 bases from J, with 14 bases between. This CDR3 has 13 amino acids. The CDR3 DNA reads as TGTGCCAGCAGTCCAAACAGGGCGGGCGAGCAGTACTTC. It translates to CASSPNRAGEQYF.

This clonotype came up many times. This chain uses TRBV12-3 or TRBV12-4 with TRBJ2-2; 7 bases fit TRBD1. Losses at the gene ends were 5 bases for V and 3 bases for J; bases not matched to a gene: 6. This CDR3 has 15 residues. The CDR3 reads CASSSSGTDTGELFF. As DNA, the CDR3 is TGTGCCAGCAGTAGCTCCGGGACAGACACCGGGGAGCTGTTTTTT.

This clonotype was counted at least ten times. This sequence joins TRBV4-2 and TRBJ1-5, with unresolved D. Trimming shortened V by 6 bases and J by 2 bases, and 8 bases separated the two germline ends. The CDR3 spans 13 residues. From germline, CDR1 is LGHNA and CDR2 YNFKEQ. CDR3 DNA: TGTGCCAGCAGTCTATCTGGCAATCAGCCCCAGCATTTT. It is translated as CASSLSGNQPQHF.

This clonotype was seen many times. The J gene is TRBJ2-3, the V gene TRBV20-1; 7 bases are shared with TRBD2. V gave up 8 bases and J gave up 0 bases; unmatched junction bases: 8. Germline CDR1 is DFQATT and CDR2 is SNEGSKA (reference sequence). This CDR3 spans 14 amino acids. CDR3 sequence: CSTLSGTSTDTQYF. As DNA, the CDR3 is TGCAGTACTCTGAGCGGGACCAGCACAGATACGCAGTATTTT.

This CDR3 is CASSYYPLGQGGLGTEAFF. CDR3 nucleotide sequence: TGTGCCAGCAGTTACTATCCCCTGGGACAAGGTGGATTAGGAACTGAAGCTTTCTTT. The gene calls are TRBV6-2 or TRBV6-3 and TRBJ1-1; maybe TRBD1 (6 bases). The CDR3 runs to 19 residues. Between the trimmed V and J ends, which lost 1 base and 5 bases, there was a span of 26 bases. Germline lookup yields CDR1 MNHEY and CDR2 SVGEGT.

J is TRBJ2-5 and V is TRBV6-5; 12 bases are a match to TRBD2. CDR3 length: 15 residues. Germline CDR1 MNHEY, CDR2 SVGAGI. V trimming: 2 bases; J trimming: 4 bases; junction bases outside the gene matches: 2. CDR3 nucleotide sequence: TGTGCCAGCAGTTACCTAGCGGGAGGGGTAGAGACCCAGTACTTC. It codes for CASSYLAGGVETQYF.

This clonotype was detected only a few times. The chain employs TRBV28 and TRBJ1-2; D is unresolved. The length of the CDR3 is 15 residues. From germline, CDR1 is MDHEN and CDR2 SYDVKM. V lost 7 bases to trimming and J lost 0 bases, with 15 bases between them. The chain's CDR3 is CASTYLGKANYGYTF. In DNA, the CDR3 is TGTGCCAGCACTTATTTAGGGAAAGCTAACTATGGCTACACCTTC.

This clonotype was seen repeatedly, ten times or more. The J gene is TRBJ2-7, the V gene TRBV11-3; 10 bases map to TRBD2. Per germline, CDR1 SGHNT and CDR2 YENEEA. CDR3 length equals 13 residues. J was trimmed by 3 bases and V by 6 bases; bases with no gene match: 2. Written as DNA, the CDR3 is TGTGCCAGCAGTAGCGGGAGGTACTACGAGCAGTACTTC. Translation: CASSSGRYYEQYF.

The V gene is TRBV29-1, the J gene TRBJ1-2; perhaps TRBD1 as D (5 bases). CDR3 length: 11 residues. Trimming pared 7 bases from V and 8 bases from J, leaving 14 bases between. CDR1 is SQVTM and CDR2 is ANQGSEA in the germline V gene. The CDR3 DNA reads TGCAGCGACGAACGCGAGGGGGGCTACACCTTC. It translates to CSDEREGGYTF.

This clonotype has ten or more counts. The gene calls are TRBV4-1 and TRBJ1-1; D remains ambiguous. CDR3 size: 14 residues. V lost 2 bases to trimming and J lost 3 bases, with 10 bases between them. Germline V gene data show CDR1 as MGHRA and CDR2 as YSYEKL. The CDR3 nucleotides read TGCGCCAGCAGCCAAACGGATCGTGACACTGAAGCTTTCTTT. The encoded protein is CASSQTDRDTEAFF.

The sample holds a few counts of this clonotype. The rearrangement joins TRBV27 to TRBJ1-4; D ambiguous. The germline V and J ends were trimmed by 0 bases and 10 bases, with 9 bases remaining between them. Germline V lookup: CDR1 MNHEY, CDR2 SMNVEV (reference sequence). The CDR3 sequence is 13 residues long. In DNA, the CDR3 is TGTGCCAGCAGTTTATCGACCAGCAGAAAACTGTTTTTT. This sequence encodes CASSLSTSRKLFF.